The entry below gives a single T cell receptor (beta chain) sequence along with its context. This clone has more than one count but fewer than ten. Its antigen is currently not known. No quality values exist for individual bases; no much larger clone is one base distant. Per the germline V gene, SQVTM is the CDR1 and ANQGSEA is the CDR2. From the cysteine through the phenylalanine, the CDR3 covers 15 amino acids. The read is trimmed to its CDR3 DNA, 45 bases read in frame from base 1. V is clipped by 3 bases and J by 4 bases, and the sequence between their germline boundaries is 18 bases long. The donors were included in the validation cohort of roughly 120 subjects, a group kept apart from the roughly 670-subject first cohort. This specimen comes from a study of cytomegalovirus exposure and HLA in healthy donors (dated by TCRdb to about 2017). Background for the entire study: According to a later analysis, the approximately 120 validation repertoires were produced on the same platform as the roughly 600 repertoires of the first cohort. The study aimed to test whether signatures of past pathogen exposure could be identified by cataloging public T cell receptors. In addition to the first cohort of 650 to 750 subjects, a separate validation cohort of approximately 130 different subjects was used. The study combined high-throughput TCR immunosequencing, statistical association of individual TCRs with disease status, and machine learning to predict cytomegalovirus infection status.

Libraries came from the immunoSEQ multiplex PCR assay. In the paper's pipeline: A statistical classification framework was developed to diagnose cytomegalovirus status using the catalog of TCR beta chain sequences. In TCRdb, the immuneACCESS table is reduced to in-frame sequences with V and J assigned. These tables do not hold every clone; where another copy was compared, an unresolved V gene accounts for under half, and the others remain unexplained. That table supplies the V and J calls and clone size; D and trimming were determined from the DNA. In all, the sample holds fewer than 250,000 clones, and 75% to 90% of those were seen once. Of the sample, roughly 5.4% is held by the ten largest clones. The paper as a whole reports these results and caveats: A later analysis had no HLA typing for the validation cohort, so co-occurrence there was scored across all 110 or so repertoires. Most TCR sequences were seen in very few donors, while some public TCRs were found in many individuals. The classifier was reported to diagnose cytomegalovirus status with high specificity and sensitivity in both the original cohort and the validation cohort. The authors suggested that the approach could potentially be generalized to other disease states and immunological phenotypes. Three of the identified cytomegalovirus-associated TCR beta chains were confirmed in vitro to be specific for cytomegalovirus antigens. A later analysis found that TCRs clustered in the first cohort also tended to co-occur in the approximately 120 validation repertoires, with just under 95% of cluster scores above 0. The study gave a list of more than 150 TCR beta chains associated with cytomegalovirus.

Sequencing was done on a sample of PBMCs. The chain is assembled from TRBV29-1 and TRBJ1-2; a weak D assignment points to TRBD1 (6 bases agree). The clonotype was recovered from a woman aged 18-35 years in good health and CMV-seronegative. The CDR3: CSVDEARQAVYGYTF. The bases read TGCAGCGTTGATGAGGCTCGACAGGCCGTCTATGGCTACACCTTC.